This TCR beta chain is drawn from a study of shared clonotypes between healthy human individuals. Nashville, Tennessee was home to all donors, each a Caucasian adult. TCRdb keeps only in-frame clones here, not all; method: immunoSEQ multiplex PCR. Among a few hundred thousand clones listed, about 74% were seen once. J was trimmed by 0 bases and V by 3 bases; bases with no gene match: 12. Germline assignment: CDR1 MDHEN and CDR2 SYDVKM. This CDR3 contains 19 residues. This TCR was sampled from a man aged 25 to 40 in good health. The specimen was memory CD4+ T cells sorted from blood. Subset of the sample: CD45RA-negative fraction. The rearrangement links TRBV28 to TRBJ2-3; TRBD2 matches at 10 bases. The CDR3 spells CASSFNLGMTSGSTDTQYF. CDR3 nucleotides: TGTGCCAGCAGTTTTAACCTAGGGATGACTAGCGGGAGCACAGATACGCAGTATTTT.